A single sample gave rise to the 9 T cell receptor beta chains below, sequenced in a study of CD8+ T cells in alopecia areata. Sequencing templates came from extracted RNA that was reverse transcribed into cDNA. The protocol was immunoSEQ multiplex PCR, while the TCRdb copy is restricted to in-frame clones and leaves out a portion. The data contain about 160,000 clones, roughly 44% of them singletons. Sequencing was performed on CD4+ T cells sorted from blood. All receptors derive from a human donor with alopecia areata.

The V call is TRBV9, the J call TRBJ2-2; TRBD2 might be the D (6 bases). Between the trimmed V and J ends, which lost 4 bases and 6 bases, there was a span of 13 bases. This CDR3 is 14 amino acids long. Germline CDR1 SGDLS, CDR2 YYNGEE. The CDR3 loop is CASSSFTGAGELFF. The CDR3 coding sequence is TGTGCCAGCAGCTCATTTACGGGAGCCGGGGAGCTGTTTTTT.

The rearrangement links TRBV7-9 to TRBJ2-5; the D gene is possibly TRBD1 (5 bases). Looked up from germline, CDR1 is SEHNR and CDR2 is FQNEAQ (reference sequence). Between the trimmed V and J ends, which lost 7 bases and 1 base, there was a span of 10 bases. The CDR3 totals 13 residues. The CDR3 DNA is TGTGCCAGCAAACGACAGATCCAAGAGACCCAGTACTTC. Amino acid sequence: CASKRQIQETQYF.

The chain joins TRBV5-1 to TRBJ2-1; D is possibly TRBD1 or TRBD2 (6 bases each). Trimming shortened V by 5 bases and J by 1 base, and 13 bases separated the two germline ends. The CDR3 spans 15 residues. From germline, CDR1 is SGHRS and CDR2 YFSETQ. The DNA of the CDR3 is TGCGCCAGCAGGGAGGGGGGACAATCCTACAATGAGCAGTTCTTC. Its translation: CASREGGQSYNEQFF.

CDR3 sequence: CATRTAQETQYF. The CDR3, as DNA: TGTGCCACCAGGACAGCCCAAGAGACCCAGTACTTC. The V call is TRBV27, the J call TRBJ2-5; perhaps TRBD1 as D (6 bases). Germline CDR1 reads MNHEY; CDR2 reads SMNVEV (reference sequence). The V end lost 10 bases, the J end lost 1 base, and 10 bases lay between the germline ends. The CDR3 length is 12 residues.

This clone came up a few times. This rearrangement joins TRBV5-6 to TRBJ2-3, with 8 nucleotides matching TRBD2. After removal of 4 bases from V and 2 bases from J, the junction contained 6 bases not matched to a gene. The CDR3 has 15 residues. From germline, CDR1 is SGHDT and CDR2 YYEEEE. CDR3 residues: CASSAGLADTDTQYF. The CDR3 DNA follows: TGTGCCAGCAGCGCCGGACTAGCAGACACAGATACGCAGTATTTT. Full variable domain (remainder filled in from reference TRBV5-6 and TRBJ2-3): DAGVTQSPTHLIKTRGQQVTLRCSPKSGHDTVSWYQQALGQGPQFIFQYYEEEERQRGNFPDRFSGHQFPNYSSELNVNALLLGDSALYLCASSAGLADTDTQYFGPGTRLTVL.

The chain employs TRBV4-2 and TRBJ1-2; weak D call: TRBD1 (6 bases). Per germline, CDR1 LGHNA and CDR2 YNFKEQ. The CDR3 sequence is 15 residues long. With 0 bases removed from V and 3 bases from J, the gap between germline ends came to 11 bases. The CDR3 DNA is TGTGCCAGCAGCCAAGAAGGACAGCCGTACTATGGCTACACCTTC. Protein: CASSQEGQPYYGYTF.

The CDR3 loop reads CASSPPSRQSIETQYF. In DNA form, the CDR3 reads TGTGCCAGCTCACCACCTAGTCGACAGTCAATAGAGACCCAGTACTTC. The chain carries TRBV18 and TRBJ2-5, with D tentatively TRBD1 (5 bases). Per the germline V gene, CDR1 is KGHSH and CDR2 is LQKENI. Trimming removed 0 bases from V and 4 bases from J, with 15 bases in between. CDR3 length equals 16 residues.

The gene calls are TRBV9 and TRBJ2-5, with 7 bases aligning to TRBD2. The trim removed 0 bases at V and 5 bases at J, leaving 1 base unmatched. Per germline, CDR1 SGDLS and CDR2 YYNGEE. The CDR3 runs to 13 residues. The CDR3 DNA reads TGTGCCAGCAGCGTAGTGGGGGGGGAGACCCAGTACTTC. It is translated as CASSVVGGETQYF.

The chain recombines TRBV11-1 with TRBJ2-3; 7 nucleotides align to TRBD1. This CDR3 contains 15 residues. Germline lookup yields CDR1 SGHAT and CDR2 FQDESV (reference sequence). The J segment lost 2 bases and the V segment lost 5 bases, leaving 7 bases of the junction unmatched. The CDR3: CASSPRTGATDTQYF. The CDR3, as DNA: TGTGCCAGCAGCCCTCGAACAGGGGCCACAGATACGCAGTATTTT.